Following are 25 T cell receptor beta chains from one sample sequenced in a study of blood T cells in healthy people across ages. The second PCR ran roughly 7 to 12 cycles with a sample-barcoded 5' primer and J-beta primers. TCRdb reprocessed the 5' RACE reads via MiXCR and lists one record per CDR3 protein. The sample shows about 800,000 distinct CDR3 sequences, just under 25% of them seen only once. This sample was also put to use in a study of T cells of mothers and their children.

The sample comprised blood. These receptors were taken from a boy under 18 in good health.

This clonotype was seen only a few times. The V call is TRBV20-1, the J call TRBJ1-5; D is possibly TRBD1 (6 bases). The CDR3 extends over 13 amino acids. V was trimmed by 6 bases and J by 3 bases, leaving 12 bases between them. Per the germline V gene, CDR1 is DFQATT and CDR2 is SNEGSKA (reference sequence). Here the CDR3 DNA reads TGCAGTGCGCCAGGGGACCTCAATCAGCCCCAGCATTTT. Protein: CSAPGDLNQPQHF.

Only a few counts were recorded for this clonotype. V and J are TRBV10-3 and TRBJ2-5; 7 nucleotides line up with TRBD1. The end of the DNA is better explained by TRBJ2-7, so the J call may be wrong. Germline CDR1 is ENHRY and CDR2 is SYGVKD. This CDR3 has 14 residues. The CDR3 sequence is CAISEYRGSNEQYF. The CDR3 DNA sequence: TGTGCCATCAGTGAATACAGGGGCTCGAACGAGCAGTACTTC.

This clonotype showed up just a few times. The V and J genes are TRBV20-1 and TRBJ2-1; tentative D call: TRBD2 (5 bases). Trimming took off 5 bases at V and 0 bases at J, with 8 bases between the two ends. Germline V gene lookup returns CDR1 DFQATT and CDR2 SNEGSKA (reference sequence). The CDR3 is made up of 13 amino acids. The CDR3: CSAARGSYNEQFF. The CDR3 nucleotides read TGCAGTGCTGCCCGGGGCTCCTACAATGAGCAGTTCTTC.

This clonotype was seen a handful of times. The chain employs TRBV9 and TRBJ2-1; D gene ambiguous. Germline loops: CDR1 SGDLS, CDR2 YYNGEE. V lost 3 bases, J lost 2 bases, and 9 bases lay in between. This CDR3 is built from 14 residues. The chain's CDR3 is CASSASETYNEQFF. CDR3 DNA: TGTGCCAGCAGCGCCTCGGAGACCTACAATGAGCAGTTCTTC.

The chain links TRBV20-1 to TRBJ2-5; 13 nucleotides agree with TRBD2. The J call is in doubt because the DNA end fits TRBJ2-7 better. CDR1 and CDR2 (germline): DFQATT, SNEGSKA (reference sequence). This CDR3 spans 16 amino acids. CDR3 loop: CSASSAGLAGPYEQYF. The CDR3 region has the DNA TGCAGTGCTAGTTCGGCGGGACTAGCGGGACCCTACGAGCAGTACTTC.

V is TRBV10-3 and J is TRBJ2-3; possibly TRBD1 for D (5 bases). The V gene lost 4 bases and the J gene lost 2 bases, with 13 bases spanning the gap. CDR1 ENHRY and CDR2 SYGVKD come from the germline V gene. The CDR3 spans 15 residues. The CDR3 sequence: CAISGGATTTDTQYF. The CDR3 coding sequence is TGTGCCATCAGTGGTGGGGCGACGACCACAGATACGCAGTATTTT.

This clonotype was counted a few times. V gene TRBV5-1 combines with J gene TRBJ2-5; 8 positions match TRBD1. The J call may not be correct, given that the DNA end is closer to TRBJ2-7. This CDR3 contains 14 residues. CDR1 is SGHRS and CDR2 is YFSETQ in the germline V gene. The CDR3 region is CASSPGTGLSEQYF. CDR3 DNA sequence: TGCGCCAGCAGCCCAGGGACAGGTCTCAGCGAGCAGTACTTC.

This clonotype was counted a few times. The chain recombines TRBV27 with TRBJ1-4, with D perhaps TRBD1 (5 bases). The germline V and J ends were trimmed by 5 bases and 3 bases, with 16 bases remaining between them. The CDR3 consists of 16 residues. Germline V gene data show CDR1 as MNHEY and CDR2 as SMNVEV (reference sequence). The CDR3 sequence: CASSPKRRGANEKLFF. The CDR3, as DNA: TGTGCCAGCAGTCCCAAACGACGGGGGGCTAATGAAAAACTGTTTTTT.

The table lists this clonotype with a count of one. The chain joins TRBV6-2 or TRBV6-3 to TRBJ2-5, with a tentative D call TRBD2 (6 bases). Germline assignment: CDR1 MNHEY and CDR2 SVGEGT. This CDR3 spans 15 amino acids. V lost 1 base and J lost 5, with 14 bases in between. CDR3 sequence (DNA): TGTGCCAGCAGTTACTTTCGGAGGGCGGACGAGACCCAGTACTTC. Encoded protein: CASSYFRRADETQYF.

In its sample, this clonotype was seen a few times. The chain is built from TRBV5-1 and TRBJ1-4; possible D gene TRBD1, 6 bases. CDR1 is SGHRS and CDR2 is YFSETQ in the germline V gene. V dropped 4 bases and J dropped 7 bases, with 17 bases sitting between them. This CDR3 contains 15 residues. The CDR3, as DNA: TGCGCCAGCAGCACGGGGGGCGCGTGGGGTGAAAAACTGTTTTTT. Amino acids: CASSTGGAWGEKLFF.

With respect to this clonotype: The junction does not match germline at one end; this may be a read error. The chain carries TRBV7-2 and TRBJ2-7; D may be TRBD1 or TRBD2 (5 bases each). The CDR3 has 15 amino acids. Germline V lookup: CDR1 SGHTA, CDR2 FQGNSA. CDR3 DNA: TGCGCCAGCAGCTTGGCCTGGGGGAGCTCCTACGAGCAGTACTTC. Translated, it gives CASSLAWGSSYEQYF.

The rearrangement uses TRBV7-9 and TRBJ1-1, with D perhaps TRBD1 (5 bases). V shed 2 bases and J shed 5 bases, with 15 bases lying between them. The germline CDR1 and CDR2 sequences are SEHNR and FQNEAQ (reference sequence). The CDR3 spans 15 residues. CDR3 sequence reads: CASSLSRPGITEAFF. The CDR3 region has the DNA TGTGCCAGCAGCTTAAGTCGCCCAGGGATAACTGAAGCTTTCTTT.

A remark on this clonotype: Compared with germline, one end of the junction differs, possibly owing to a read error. CDR3 amino acids: CASRRDGIGNSPLRF. CDR3 DNA sequence: TGTGCCAGCAGACGGGACGGGATAGGGAATTCACCCCTCCGCTTT. This chain links TRBV27 with TRBJ1-6, with a weak D call TRBD1 (5 bases). CDR1 and CDR2 from the germline V gene are MNHEY and SMNVEV (reference sequence). This CDR3 is 15 amino acids long.

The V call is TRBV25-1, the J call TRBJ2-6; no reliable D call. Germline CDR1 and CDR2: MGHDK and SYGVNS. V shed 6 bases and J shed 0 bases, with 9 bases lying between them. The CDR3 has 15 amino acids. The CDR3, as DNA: TGTGCCAGCAGGCCCCGGTTCTCTGGGGCCAACGTCCTGACTTTC. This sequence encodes CASRPRFSGANVLTF. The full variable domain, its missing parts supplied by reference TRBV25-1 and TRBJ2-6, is EADIYQTPRYLVIGTGKKITLECSQTMGHDKMYWYQQDPGMELHLIHYSYGVNSTEKGDLSSESTVSRIRTEHFPLTLESARPSHTSQYLCASRPRFSGANVLTFGAGSRLTVL.

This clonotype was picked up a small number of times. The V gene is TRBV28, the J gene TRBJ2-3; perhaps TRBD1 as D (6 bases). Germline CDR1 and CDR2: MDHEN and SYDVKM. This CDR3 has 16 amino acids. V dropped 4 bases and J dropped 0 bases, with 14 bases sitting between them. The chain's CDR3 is CASSSPTGTSTDTQYF. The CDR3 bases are TGTGCCAGCAGTTCGCCGACAGGTACTAGCACAGATACGCAGTATTTT.

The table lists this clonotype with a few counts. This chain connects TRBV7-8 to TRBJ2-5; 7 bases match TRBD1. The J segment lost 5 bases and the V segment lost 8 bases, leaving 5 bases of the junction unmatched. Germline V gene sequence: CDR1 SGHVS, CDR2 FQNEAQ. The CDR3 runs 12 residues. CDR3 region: CASFTGEETQYF. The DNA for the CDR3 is TGTGCCAGCTTCACAGGGGAGGAGACCCAGTACTTC.

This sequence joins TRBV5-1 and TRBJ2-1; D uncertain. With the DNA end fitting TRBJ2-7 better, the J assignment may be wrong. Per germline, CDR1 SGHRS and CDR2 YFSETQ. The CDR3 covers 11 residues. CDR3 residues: CANAFGYEQYF. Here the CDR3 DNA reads TGCGCCAACGCTTTTGGCTACGAGCAGTACTTC.

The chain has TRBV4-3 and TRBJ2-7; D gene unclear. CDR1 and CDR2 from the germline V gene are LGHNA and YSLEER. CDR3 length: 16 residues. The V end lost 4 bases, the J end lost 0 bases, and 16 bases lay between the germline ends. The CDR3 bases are TGCGCCAGCAGCCGCGGAACGTCCCTGAGCTCCTACGAGCAGTACTTC. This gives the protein CASSRGTSLSSYEQYF.

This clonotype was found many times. DNA of the CDR3: TGCAGTGCTAGACCCCAGGGGAACACCGGGGAGCTGTTTTTT. Translated, it gives CSARPQGNTGELFF. This chain links TRBV20-1 with TRBJ2-2, with a possible D match to TRBD1 (5 bases). V was shortened by 2 bases and J by 1 base, with 8 bases between the two germline ends. Germline V gene data show CDR1 as DFQATT and CDR2 as SNEGSKA (reference sequence). The CDR3 has 14 residues.

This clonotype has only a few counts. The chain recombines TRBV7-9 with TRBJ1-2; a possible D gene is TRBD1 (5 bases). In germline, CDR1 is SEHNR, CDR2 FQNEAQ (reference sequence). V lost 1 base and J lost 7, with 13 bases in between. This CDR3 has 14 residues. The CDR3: CASSLVSQGAGYTF. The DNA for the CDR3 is TGTGCCAGCAGCTTAGTGTCTCAGGGTGCTGGCTACACCTTC.

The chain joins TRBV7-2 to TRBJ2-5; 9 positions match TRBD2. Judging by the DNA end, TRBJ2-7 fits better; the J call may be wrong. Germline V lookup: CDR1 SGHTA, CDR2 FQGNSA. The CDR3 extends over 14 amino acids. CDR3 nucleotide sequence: TGTGCCAGCAGACGACTAGCGGCCTCCTACGAGCAGTACTTC. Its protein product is CASRRLAASYEQYF.

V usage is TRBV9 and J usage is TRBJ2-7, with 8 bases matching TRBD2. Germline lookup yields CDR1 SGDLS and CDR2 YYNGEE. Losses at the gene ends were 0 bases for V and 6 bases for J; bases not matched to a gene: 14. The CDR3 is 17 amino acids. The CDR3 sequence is CASSVGPSASGSGEQYF. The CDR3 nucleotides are TGTGCCAGCAGCGTAGGCCCCTCGGCTAGCGGGTCGGGCGAGCAGTACTTC.

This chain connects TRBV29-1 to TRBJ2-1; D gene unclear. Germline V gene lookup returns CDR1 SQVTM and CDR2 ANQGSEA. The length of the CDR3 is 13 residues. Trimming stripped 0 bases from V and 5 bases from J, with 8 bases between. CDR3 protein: CSVEDRANNEQFF. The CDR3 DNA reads TGCAGCGTTGAAGATCGGGCAAACAATGAGCAGTTCTTC.

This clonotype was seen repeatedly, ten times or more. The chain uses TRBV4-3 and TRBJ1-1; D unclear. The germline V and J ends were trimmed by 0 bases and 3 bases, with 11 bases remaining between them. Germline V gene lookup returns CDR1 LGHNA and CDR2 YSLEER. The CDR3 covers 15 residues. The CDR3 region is CASSQEAWGYTEAFF. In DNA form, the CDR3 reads TGCGCCAGCAGCCAAGAGGCATGGGGTTACACTGAAGCTTTCTTT.

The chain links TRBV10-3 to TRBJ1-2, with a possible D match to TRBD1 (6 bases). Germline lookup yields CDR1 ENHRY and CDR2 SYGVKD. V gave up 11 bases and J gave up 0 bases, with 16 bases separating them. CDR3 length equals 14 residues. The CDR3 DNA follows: TGTGCCCTCCTAGACAGGACCTCTAACTATGGCTACACCTTC. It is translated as CALLDRTSNYGYTF.